The next 5 T cell receptor beta chains were all read from a single sample in a study of beta chain features in type 1 diabetes. Antigens for these TCRs are unknown. The authors reverse transcribed all of the isolated RNA, so sequencing captured expressed TCRB transcripts. Clones were read by immunoSEQ multiplex PCR, and TCRdb kept only the in-frame ones, dropping some. Of almost 350,000 clones listed, roughly 9% were seen once; the top ten hold roughly 0.99%. Study results and caveats: For Type 1 diabetes patients, all four CD4+ subsets carried TCRB CDR3s that were moderately but significantly shorter.

Sequencing was done on a sample of central memory CD4+ T cells from blood. The source is a man aged 30 to 45 with type 1 diabetes.

This clone was recorded at least ten times. V usage is TRBV6-5 and J usage is TRBJ2-3; D remains unclear. Germline V lookup: CDR1 MNHEY, CDR2 SVGAGI. The V gene lost 0 bases and the J gene lost 4 bases, with 11 bases spanning the gap. CDR3 length equals 15 residues. This chain's CDR3 is CASSYSFTGPDTQYF. In DNA form, the CDR3 reads TGTGCCAGCAGTTACTCGTTTACGGGCCCAGATACGCAGTATTTT.

The chain couples TRBV6-5 to TRBJ2-3; D may match TRBD1 or TRBD2 (5 bases each). In germline, CDR1 is MNHEY, CDR2 SVGAGI. The CDR3 totals 14 residues. Trimming removed 6 bases at V and 6 bases at J, with 16 bases between. The CDR3 DNA sequence: TGTGCCAGCAGCGCCGGGGCCGCCGCGGATACGCAGTATTTT. This encodes CASSAGAAADTQYF.

The chain couples TRBV29-1 to TRBJ1-3; D remains unclear. The CDR3 is 13 amino acids. The V gene lost 1 base and the J gene lost 2 bases, with 6 bases spanning the gap. CDR1 and CDR2 (germline): SQVTM, ANQGSEA. The CDR3 region has the DNA TGCAGCGTTGAAGTATTGGCTGGAAACACCATATATTTT. This encodes CSVEVLAGNTIYF.

The V gene is TRBV27, the J gene TRBJ2-5, with 11 bases that match TRBD1. J lost 5 bases, V lost 4 bases, and 3 bases had no gene match. The germline V gene encodes CDR1 MNHEY and CDR2 SMNVEV (reference sequence). The CDR3 covers 14 residues. CDR3 DNA: TGTGCCAGCAGTTGGACAGGGGGCGCTGAGACCCAGTACTTC. Translation gives CASSWTGGAETQYF.

The chain has TRBV4-3 and TRBJ2-7, with TRBD2 matching 12 bases. Germline trimming cut 0 bases from V and 5 bases from J; bases unmatched to any gene: 5. In germline, CDR1 is LGHNA, CDR2 YSLEER. CDR3 length equals 16 residues. The DNA of the CDR3 is TGCGCCAGCAGCCAAGATTCTAGCGGGGGGGCCGACGAGCAGTACTTC. This codes for CASSQDSSGGADEQYF.